A single TCR beta chain is shown here with its context. Its antigen is unknown. With 60 Vbeta and 13 Jbeta primers, the PCR was carried out. TCRdb's table, derived via immunoSEQ multiplex PCR, lists solely in-frame clones and lacks some. The table lists 250,000 to 350,000 clones, roughly 80% of them singletons. The entry originates in a study of cytomegalovirus exposure and HLA in healthy donors. Study-level points and caveats: Across HLA loci, a later analysis found differing TCR association rates, with DRB1 most and HLA-C fewest.

CDR3 length: 16 residues. J was trimmed by 5 bases and V by 1 base; bases with no gene match: 7. In germline, CDR1 is SGHVS, CDR2 FQNEAQ. This sequence joins TRBV7-8 and TRBJ2-7, with TRBD1 matching over 11 bases. Sequencing was carried out using PBMCs. This sequence was found in a girl aged 2-10 years in good health and CMV-seronegative. CDR3 nucleotide sequence: TGTGCCAGCAGCTTAGAACCCCGGGACAGGGGGAACGAGCAGTACTTC. As protein: CASSLEPRDRGNEQYF.